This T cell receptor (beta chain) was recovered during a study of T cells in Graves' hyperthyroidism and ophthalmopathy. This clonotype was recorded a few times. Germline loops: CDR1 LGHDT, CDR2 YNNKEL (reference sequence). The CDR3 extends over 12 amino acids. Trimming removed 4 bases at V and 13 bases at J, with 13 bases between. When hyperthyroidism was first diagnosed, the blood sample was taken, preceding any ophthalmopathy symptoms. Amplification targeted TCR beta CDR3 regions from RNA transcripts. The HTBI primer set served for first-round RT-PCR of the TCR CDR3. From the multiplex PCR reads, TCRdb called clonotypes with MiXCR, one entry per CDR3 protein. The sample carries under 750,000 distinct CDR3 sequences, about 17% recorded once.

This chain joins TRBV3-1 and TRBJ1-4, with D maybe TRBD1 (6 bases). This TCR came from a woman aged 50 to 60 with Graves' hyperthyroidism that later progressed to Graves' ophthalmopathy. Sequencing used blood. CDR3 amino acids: CASSPTGMTLFF. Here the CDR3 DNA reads TGTGCCAGCAGCCCAACAGGGATGACACTGTTTTTT.